These 26 T cell receptor beta chains came from one sample sequenced in a study of human T cells and chemical hapten exposure (dated by TCRdb to the early 2020s). Library generation was performed with RACE. These reads were obtained on a NextSeq 500. The raw public reads went through TCRdb reprocessing: fastp at Q25, MiXCR clone calling, in-frame beta chains kept. Rows are unified per CDR3 protein, each entry keeping the most common DNA and genes. The sample data list about 84,000 distinct CDR3 sequences, and roughly a tenth of these were observed just once. The ten biggest clones cover under 4.5% of the sample. Read against the paper, the sample's time point label means: patch test 3, about 24 weeks after DPC sensitization. The treatment or condition label, as the study defines it: therapeutic diphenylcyclopropenone sensitization with weekly scalp DPC. Sequencing was performed on whole blood, taken in connection with sensitization to the hapten diphenylcyclopropenone (DPC). The receptors were gathered from a woman aged 45-65 years with alopecia areata. Some clones in this sample may be carry-over from other donors' samples.

This clonotype was counted ten times or more. J is TRBJ2-7 and V is TRBV7-2, with D possibly being TRBD2 (5 bases). Germline lookup yields CDR1 SGHTA and CDR2 FQGNSA. The germline V and J ends were trimmed by 1 base and 1 base, with 11 bases remaining between them. The CDR3 sequence is 15 residues long. The CDR3 is CASSLEGRGSYEQYF. The CDR3 bases are TGTGCCAGCAGCTTAGAGGGTCGGGGTTCCTACGAGCAGTACTTC.

This clonotype was found many times. This rearrangement joins TRBV7-9 to TRBJ2-1, with TRBD2 identical over 9 bases. The CDR3 has 18 residues. Looked up from germline, CDR1 is SEHNR and CDR2 is FQNEAQ (reference sequence). Trimming cost V 5 bases and J 7 bases; bases outside gene matches: 18. The CDR3 region has the DNA TGTGCCAGCAGCCAAAATGAAGGCGGGAGGGCCGTGTTGAATGAGCAGTTCTTC. Residues: CASSQNEGGRAVLNEQFF.

The sample holds many counts of this clonotype. The chain is built from TRBV28 and TRBJ2-5; 7 bases match TRBD1. The CDR3 runs 12 residues. The ends lost 7 bases at V and 3 bases at J; junction bases unmatched: 2. Germline loops: CDR1 MDHEN, CDR2 SYDVKM. The CDR3 loop is CASNQGEETQYF. DNA of the CDR3: TGTGCCAGCAACCAGGGGGAAGAGACCCAGTACTTC.

This clonotype has more than one count but fewer than ten. V and J are TRBV7-9 and TRBJ2-7; either TRBD1 or TRBD2 may supply D (5 bases each). The CDR3 runs 12 residues. Germline-derived CDR1 and CDR2 are SEHNR and FQNEAQ (reference sequence). V was cut by 5 bases and J by 7 bases, with 12 bases left in between. This CDR3 is CASSPWGREQYF. For the CDR3, the DNA is TGTGCCAGCAGCCCTTGGGGGAGAGAGCAGTACTTC.

This chain connects TRBV28 to TRBJ2-7, with D possibly matching TRBD2 (7 bases). CDR1 and CDR2 from the germline V gene are MDHEN and SYDVKM. The CDR3 extends over 15 amino acids. The V end lost 6 bases, the J end lost 4 bases, and 19 bases lay between the germline ends. DNA for the CDR3: TGTGCCAGCAGGGGGGGGGCCACCCGACCTTACGAGCAGTACTTC. It codes for CASRGGATRPYEQYF.

The chain carries TRBV3-1 and TRBJ2-7; the D is unclear. Deletions cut 1 base from V and 2 bases from J, with 12 bases between. CDR1 LGHDT and CDR2 YNNKEL come from the germline V gene (reference sequence). The length of the CDR3 is 15 residues. This CDR3 reads CASSQGATAAYEQYF. DNA for the CDR3: TGTGCCAGCAGCCAAGGGGCGACTGCTGCCTACGAGCAGTACTTC.

This clonotype has ten or more counts. The CDR3 loop reads CASSESPGGHNEQFF. CDR3 DNA sequence: TGTGCCAGCAGTGAAAGCCCAGGGGGCCACAATGAGCAGTTCTTC. The chain carries TRBV2 and TRBJ2-1, with 8 bases lining up with TRBD1. The J segment lost 5 bases and the V segment lost 2 bases, leaving 5 bases of the junction unmatched. Germline V gene sequence: CDR1 SNHLY, CDR2 FYNNEI. The CDR3 runs to 15 residues.

The sample holds many counts of this clonotype. The chain uses TRBV20-1 and TRBJ2-3; the match to TRBD2 covers 12 bases. Germline values: CDR1 DFQATT, CDR2 SNEGSKA (reference sequence). The V gene end was trimmed by 0 bases and the J gene end by 5 bases; junction bases not matched to a gene: 3. This CDR3 has 15 amino acids. The CDR3 loop is CSAREPSGGVDTQYF. The CDR3 coding sequence is TGCAGTGCTAGAGAACCTAGCGGGGGGGTAGATACGCAGTATTTT.

This clonotype was found a few times. V gene TRBV11-2 combines with J gene TRBJ1-5, with D unclear. V was shortened by 5 bases and J by 4 bases, with 12 bases between the two germline ends. Germline V gives CDR1 SGHAT, CDR2 FQNNGV. The CDR3 consists of 14 residues. The CDR3 here is CASSPFGSNQPQHF. The CDR3 region has the DNA TGTGCCAGCAGCCCCTTCGGCAGTAATCAGCCCCAGCATTTT.

In regard to this clonotype: This may be a read error: a much more frequent sequence differs by one nucleotide. The CDR3 sequence is CASSVGTDTQYF. CDR3 DNA sequence: TGTGCCAGCAGCGTAGGGACAGATACGCAGTATTTT. The chain uses TRBV7-9 and TRBJ2-3; D gene uncertain. The CDR3 has 12 residues. The V gene's germline CDR1 is SEHNR and CDR2 FQNEAQ (reference sequence). V dropped 5 bases and J dropped 3 bases, with 6 bases sitting between them.

This clonotype was detected ten times or more. The V and J genes are TRBV14 and TRBJ2-5; D not certain. CDR1 is SGHDN and CDR2 is FVKESK in the germline V gene. The CDR3 has 12 amino acids. Between the trimmed V and J ends, which lost 2 bases and 3 bases, there was a span of 4 bases. The CDR3 DNA follows: TGTGCCAGCAGCCAACCCAAAGAGACCCAGTACTTC. Its translation is CASSQPKETQYF. The entire variable domain, with the rest obtained from reference TRBV14 and TRBJ2-5, is as follows: EAGVTQFPSHSVIEKGQTVTLRCDPISGHDNLYWYRRVMGKEIKFLLHFVKESKQDESGMPNNRFLAERTGGTYSTLKVQPAELEDSGVYFCASSQPKETQYFGPGTRLLVL.

The CDR3 bases are TGCAGCGTTGTCTGGGCAGGGGGCGAGGCCCAGCATTTT. This encodes CSVVWAGGEAQHF. V and J are TRBV29-1 and TRBJ1-5; TRBD1 aligns across 8 bases. Unmatched junction bases numbered 10, after V lost 4 bases and J lost 11 bases. Germline assignment: CDR1 SQVTM and CDR2 ANQGSEA. The CDR3 sequence is 13 residues long.

CDR3 amino acids: CASSLRLAGQETQYF. The CDR3 DNA reads TGTGCCAGCAGCCTCCGACTAGCGGGGCAAGAGACCCAGTACTTC. The chain recombines TRBV5-4 with TRBJ2-5, with TRBD2 matching over 11 bases. Germline loops: CDR1 SGHNT, CDR2 YYREEE (reference sequence). The junction had 4 bases not matched to a gene; V was cut back by 4 bases and J by 2 bases. The CDR3 sequence is 15 residues long.

This clonotype was counted a few times. The V gene is TRBV4-1, the J gene TRBJ2-5; 8 bases fit TRBD2. Per the germline V gene, CDR1 is MGHRA and CDR2 is YSYEKL. The CDR3 sequence is 19 residues long. The junction had 14 bases not matched to a gene; V was cut back by 0 bases and J by 2 bases. CDR3 in amino acids: CASSQEAGAGAGRQETQYF. The CDR3 DNA follows: TGCGCCAGCAGCCAAGAAGCGGGAGCGGGAGCAGGGCGGCAAGAGACCCAGTACTTC.

The chain carries TRBV7-9 and TRBJ2-1; TRBD1 aligns across 9 bases. Germline loops: CDR1 SEHNR, CDR2 FQNEAQ (reference sequence). This CDR3 has 14 residues. V trimming: 6 bases; J trimming: 9 bases; junction bases outside the gene matches: 9. The CDR3 DNA sequence: TGTGCCAGCAGTCGAGGGACAGGGTTGGGTGAGCAGTTCTTC. Amino acid sequence: CASSRGTGLGEQFF.

The chain combines TRBV12-3 or TRBV12-4 with TRBJ2-4, with 8 bases lining up with TRBD1. V trimming: 7 bases; J trimming: 8 bases; junction bases outside the gene matches: 4. The CDR3 spans 12 residues. CDR3 bases: TGTGCCAGCAACCGACAGGGGTACATTCAGTACTTC. Translation: CASNRQGYIQYF.

The chain joins TRBV3-1 to TRBJ1-1; D uncertain. V lost 4 bases, J lost 1 base, and 7 bases lay in between. From germline, CDR1 is LGHDT and CDR2 YNNKEL (reference sequence). The CDR3 is 13 amino acids. The CDR3 nucleotides read TGTGCCAGCAGCCCGTTCACGAACACTGAAGCTTTCTTT. Amino acid sequence: CASSPFTNTEAFF.

This clonotype was recorded a few times. The chain employs TRBV7-2 and TRBJ2-4; no reliable D call. Trimming stripped 1 base from V and 1 base from J, with 8 bases between. The germline V gene encodes CDR1 SGHTA and CDR2 FQGNSA. This CDR3 contains 15 residues. CDR3 bases: TGTGCCAGCAGCTTAGGTCCGTTTGCCAAAAACATTCAGTACTTC. This gives the protein CASSLGPFAKNIQYF.

This clonotype was seen ten or more times. The rearrangement uses TRBV7-8 and TRBJ1-1; the D gene is possibly TRBD1 (6 bases). The CDR3 is 14 residues long. V was shortened by 5 bases and J by 4 bases, with 14 bases between the two germline ends. Germline V gene lookup returns CDR1 SGHVS and CDR2 FQNEAQ. CDR3 nucleotides: TGTGCCAGCAGCCGTCGGACAGTAGGCACTGAAGCTTTCTTT. This gives the protein CASSRRTVGTEAFF. Full variable domain (outside the CDR3, taken from reference TRBV7-8 and TRBJ1-1): GAGVSQSPRYKVAKRGQDVALRCDPISGHVSLFWYQQALGQGPEFLTYFQNEAQLDKSGLPSDRFFAERPEGSVSTLKIQRTQQEDSAVYLCASSRRTVGTEAFFGQGTRLTVV.

CDR3 sequence (DNA): TGCGCCAGCAGCTCCAGGGACAGCCCGAACACTGAAGCTTTCTTT. The encoded protein is CASSSRDSPNTEAFF. This chain connects TRBV5-1 to TRBJ1-1; TRBD1 agrees at 7 bases. Trimming cost V 3 bases and J 1 base; bases outside gene matches: 6. Germline assignment: CDR1 SGHRS and CDR2 YFSETQ. The CDR3 runs to 15 residues.

The table lists this clonotype with many counts. V and J are TRBV28 and TRBJ1-3, with D maybe TRBD1 (5 bases). Trimming left V 2 bases short and J 0 bases short, with 11 bases between. Germline lookup yields CDR1 MDHEN and CDR2 SYDVKM. The length of the CDR3 is 16 residues. The CDR3 nucleotides read TGTGCCAGCAGTTTACGAGCTGGACACTCTGGAAACACCATATATTTT. Protein: CASSLRAGHSGNTIYF.

This clonotype was detected many times. The chain is built from TRBV20-1 and TRBJ2-7; tentative D call: TRBD2 (6 bases). V lost 3 bases and J lost 4, with 13 bases in between. The length of the CDR3 is 13 residues. Germline CDR1 is DFQATT and CDR2 is SNEGSKA (reference sequence). The CDR3 is CSARYAGSYEQYF. CDR3 bases: TGCAGTGCTAGGTACGCGGGATCATACGAGCAGTACTTC.

This clonotype was counted at least ten times. This chain connects TRBV28 to TRBJ1-5; 9 bases agree with TRBD1. V lost 6 bases, J lost 1 base, and 4 bases stayed unmatched. Per the germline V gene, CDR1 is MDHEN and CDR2 is SYDVKM. The CDR3 has 15 residues. The DNA for the CDR3 is TGTGCCAGCAGATGGGACAGGGAAAGCAATCAGCCCCAGCATTTT. Translated, it gives CASRWDRESNQPQHF. Supplemented by reference TRBV28 and TRBJ1-5, the full variable domain reads DVKVTQSSRYLVKRTGEKVFLECVQDMDHENMFWYRQDPGLGLRLIYFSYDVKMKEKGDIPEGYSVSREKKERFSLILESASTNQTSMYLCASRWDRESNQPQHFGDGTRLSIL.

This clonotype appeared many times. V usage is TRBV20-1 and J usage is TRBJ2-1; possible D gene TRBD2, 6 bases. Germline CDR1 and CDR2: DFQATT and SNEGSKA (reference sequence). The CDR3 is 13 residues long. V lost 6 bases to trimming and J lost 4 bases, with 13 bases between them. CDR3 sequence (DNA): TGCAGTGCCACTAATAGCGGTTACAATGAGCAGTTCTTC. Protein sequence: CSATNSGYNEQFF.

On this clonotype itself: This may be a read error: a much more frequent sequence differs by one nucleotide. The chain combines TRBV13 with TRBJ1-5; weak D call: TRBD1 (6 bases). This CDR3 comprises 14 residues. The germline V gene has CDR1 PRHDT and CDR2 FYEKMQ (reference sequence). The V gene lost 1 base and the J gene lost 4 bases, with 8 bases spanning the gap. Here the CDR3 reads CASSLADRNQPQHF. In DNA, the CDR3 is TGTGCCAGCAGCTTAGCGGACAGAAATCAGCCCCAGCATTTT.

This clonotype has at least ten counts. The gene calls are TRBV24-1 and TRBJ2-1, with 10 bases lining up with TRBD2. CDR3 length equals 17 residues. Germline V gives CDR1 KGHDR, CDR2 SFDVKD. Unmatched junction bases numbered 2, after V lost 1 base and J lost 0 bases. CDR3 loop: CATSDFASGSSYNEQFF. The CDR3 DNA follows: TGTGCCACCAGTGATTTCGCTAGCGGGAGCTCCTACAATGAGCAGTTCTTC.